Listed below are T cell receptor beta chains from one sample, sequenced in a study of T cells in Graves' hyperthyroidism and ophthalmopathy. TCRdb re-called the multiplex PCR reads with MiXCR, one entry per CDR3 protein. Of roughly 720,000 distinct CDR3 sequences detected, around 16% appear once; the ten largest clones hold 15% to 19%. The sequencing input was blood. The source is a man aged 45-60 years with Graves' hyperthyroidism. Each CDR3 is given with its conserved first and last residue. The D gene is left open where the match is weak. Part of the rows lack a size; the others show once, few, many or a class for expanded clones.

TRBV19	many	.	TRBJ2-2	CASSSGTETGELFF	TGTGCCAGTAGTTCCGGGACTGAAACCGGGGAGCTGTTTTTT
TRBV3-1	many	TRBD2	TRBJ2-3	CASSQEQREGTDTQYF	TGTGCCAGCAGCCAAGAACAGCGGGAGGGCACAGATACGCAGTATTTT
TRBV20-1	many	TRBD1	TRBJ2-7	CSARTRDSSYEQYF	TGCAGTGCTAGGACCAGGGACAGCTCCTACGAGCAGTACTTC
TRBV2	few	TRBD1	TRBJ1-2	CASSAAGQIYGYTF	TGTGCCAGCAGTGCCGCGGGACAGATTTATGGCTACACCTTC
TRBV7-2	many	.	TRBJ1-3	CASSLNGLHSGNTIYF	TGTGCCAGCAGCTTGAACGGACTCCATTCTGGAAACACCATATATTTT
TRBV27	many	.	TRBJ2-4	CASSPGNKNIQYF	TGTGCCAGCAGTCCCGGCAACAAAAACATTCAGTACTTC
TRBV5-1	many	TRBD2	TRBJ2-1	CASSLAVASGSYEQFF	TGCGCCAGCAGCTTGGCGGTGGCTAGCGGGAGCTATGAGCAGTTCTTC
TRBV28	many	TRBD1	TRBJ1-1	CASSRRFSGQGSKAFF	TGTGCCAGCAGTCGCCGTTTCTCGGGACAGGGGAGTAAAGCTTTCTTT
TRBV7-9	many	.	TRBJ1-2	CASSADGFLDYGYTF	TGTGCCAGCAGCGCAGACGGATTCCTCGACTATGGCTACACCTTC
TRBV11-2	many	.	TRBJ2-3	CASRTGTSTSTDTQYF	TGTGCCAGCAGAACTGGGACTTCCACTTCCACAGATACGCAGTATTTT
TRBV4-3	few	.	TRBJ2-3	CASSQRAGTDTQYF	TGCGCCAGCAGCCAAAGGGCTGGCACAGATACGCAGTATTTT
TRBV29-1	few	.	TRBJ1-1	CSARTQVNTEAFF	TGCAGCGCCCGGACACAAGTAAACACTGAAGCTTTCTTT
TRBV28	many	.	TRBJ2-2	CASSWGDTGELFF	TGTGCCAGCAGTTGGGGGGACACCGGGGAGCTGTTTTTT
TRBV7-2	many	.	TRBJ2-1	CASSDWVGNEQFF	TGTGCCAGCAGCGATTGGGTTGGCAATGAGCAGTTCTTC
TRBV29-1	many	.	TRBJ1-3	CSVEGFPGGNTIYF	TGCAGCGTTGAGGGATTCCCAGGGGGAAACACCATATATTTT
TRBV7-9	few	TRBD2	TRBJ2-7	CASSLVEASGRLQYF	TGTGCCAGCAGCTTAGTGGAGGCTAGCGGGAGGCTGCAGTACTTC
TRBV4-1	.	.	TRBJ2-2	CASSQDPRQKAGELFF	TGCGCCAGCAGCCAAGATCCCCGACAGAAGGCCGGGGAGCTGTTTTTT
TRBV29-1	.	TRBD1	TRBJ1-5	CSDAPGQYSNQPQHF	TGCAGCGATGCCCCGGGACAGTATAGCAATCAGCCCCAGCATTTT
TRBV27	many	.	TRBJ2-7	CASSLSLTGTGHEQYF	TGTGCCAGCAGTTTAAGCCTTACGGGGACCGGACACGAGCAGTACTTC
TRBV2	many	.	TRBJ2-7	CASSGQFGSYEQYF	TGTGCCAGCAGTGGACAGTTCGGATCCTACGAGCAGTACTTC
TRBV7-2	.	.	TRBJ1-3	CASSLFQGAFSGNTIYF	TGTGCCAGCAGCTTATTTCAAGGGGCCTTCTCTGGAAACACCATATATTTT
TRBV12-3/TRBV12-4	.	.	TRBJ1-6	CASTRTENSPLHF	TGTGCCAGCACCCGGACAGAAAATTCACCCCTCCACTTT
TRBV6-1	few	TRBD1	TRBJ1-5	CASSEGDSGNQPQHF	TGTGCCAGCAGTGAAGGGGACAGTGGGAATCAGCCCCAGCATTTT
TRBV9	.	.	TRBJ2-5	CASSVGGAAYQETQYF	TGTGCCAGCAGCGTAGGGGGGGCGGCGTACCAAGAGACCCAGTACTTC
TRBV28	many	TRBD1	TRBJ2-1	CASSTQGQGNNEQFF	TGTGCCAGCAGTACCCAGGGACAGGGAAACAATGAGCAGTTCTTC
TRBV4-1	.	.	TRBJ2-2	CASSQVSLVAQRELFF	TGCGCCAGCAGCCAAGTTTCGTTGGTAGCTCAGAGGGAGCTGTTTTTT
TRBV6-5	many	.	TRBJ1-5	CASSYSKTANQPQHF	TGTGCCAGCAGTTACTCGAAGACAGCAAATCAGCCCCAGCATTTT
TRBV6-1	.	.	TRBJ1-1	CASNTGYPTEAFF	TGTGCCAGCAATACAGGGTATCCTACTGAAGCTTTCTTT
TRBV11-2	many	TRBD1	TRBJ1-5	CASSEDREDQPQHF	TGTGCCAGCAGCGAGGACAGGGAAGACCAGCCCCAGCATTTT
TRBV20-1	many	.	TRBJ2-1	CSARGGGLSYNEQFF	TGCAGTGCTAGAGGTGGGGGACTTTCCTACAATGAGCAGTTCTTC
TRBV2	many	TRBD1	TRBJ1-3	CASSRTGGAAGNTIYF	TGTGCCAGCAGCCGAACAGGGGGCGCAGCGGGAAACACCATATATTTT
TRBV5-8	.	.	TRBJ2-7	CASSFSEGRFYEQYF	TGTGCCAGCAGCTTTTCGGAGGGCAGATTCTACGAGCAGTACTTC
TRBV19	.	.	TRBJ2-2	CASDGVTGELFF	TGTGCCAGTGACGGGGTTACCGGGGAGCTGTTTTTT
TRBV9	many	TRBD1	TRBJ1-6	CASSVEQGAGSPLHF	TGTGCCAGCAGCGTAGAACAGGGGGCTGGATCACCCCTCCACTTT
TRBV7-3	many	TRBD2	TRBJ2-3	CASTPGGASTDTQYF	TGTGCCAGCACCCCCGGGGGGGCTAGCACAGATACGCAGTATTTT
TRBV11-2	.	TRBD1	TRBJ2-7	CASREPGQGTHEQYF	TGTGCCAGCAGAGAACCGGGACAGGGGACTCACGAGCAGTACTTC
TRBV28	many	.	TRBJ1-1	CASSFPGVLNTEAFF	TGTGCCAGCAGTTTCCCAGGGGTTTTGAACACTGAAGCTTTCTTT
TRBV6-5	many	TRBD1	TRBJ2-5	CASSYDREQETQYF	TGTGCCAGCAGTTACGACAGGGAACAAGAGACCCAGTACTTC
TRBV11-2	few	.	TRBJ2-7	CASSFYICSARGHYEQYF	.
TRBV7-9	.	TRBD1	TRBJ1-2	CASSLAGTVVGYGYTF	TGTGCCAGCAGCTTAGCCGGGACAGTGGTGGGCTATGGCTACACCTTC
TRBV5-5	.	.	TRBJ1-5	CASSRDSQPIQPQHF	TGTGCCAGCAGCAGGGACTCCCAACCGATTCAGCCCCAGCATTTT
TRBV7-9	.	.	TRBJ1-2	CASSLGLQTNGYTF	TGTGCCAGCAGCTTAGGGTTGCAAACCAATGGCTACACCTTC
TRBV6-1	many	.	TRBJ2-2	CATWSWNTGELFF	TGCGCCACGTGGAGTTGGAACACCGGGGAGCTGTTTTTT
TRBV7-2	many	.	TRBJ2-3	CASSSALRTHATDTQYF	TGTGCCAGCAGCTCAGCCCTTAGGACACATGCCACAGATACGCAGTATTTT
TRBV18	many	TRBD1	TRBJ2-3	CASSYGDRDTDTQYF	TGTGCCAGCTCCTATGGTGACAGGGACACAGATACGCAGTATTTT